Listed below are T cell receptor beta chains from one sample, sequenced in a study of T cells in Graves' hyperthyroidism and ophthalmopathy. TCRdb called the multiplex PCR reads again in MiXCR, with one record for every CDR3 protein. The top ten hold around 40% of the sample, which has about 270,000 distinct CDR3 sequences, approximately 24% seen once. The sample taken for sequencing was blood. These receptors all stem from a woman in her 40s with Graves' ophthalmopathy. The CDR3 runs from the conserved cysteine through the conserved F or W.

V gene: TRBV9; CDR3 protein: CASSVGGGEGQETQYF
V gene: TRBV5-1; CDR3 protein: CASSLVPSGSTLSREQYF
V gene: TRBV28; CDR3 protein: CASRDRWGTQYF
V gene: TRBV6-1; CDR3 protein: CASMTGQGAIGYTF
V gene: TRBV28; CDR3 protein: CAISGRFYEQYF
V gene: TRBV12-3/TRBV12-4; CDR3 protein: CASSLYRDTGELFF
V gene: TRBV27; CDR3 protein: CASSPLSEGAGQPQHF
V gene: TRBV7-2; CDR3 protein: CASSLWMGEETQYF
V gene: TRBV2; CDR3 protein: CASRPGQGFGQPQHF
V gene: TRBV20-1; CDR3 protein: CSAPSRPELRYTEAFF
V gene: TRBV7-9; CDR3 protein: CASSFSGRETIYEQYF
V gene: TRBV7-9; CDR3 protein: CASSLALTSGQETQYF
V gene: TRBV30; CDR3 protein: CACPRGGNSPLHF
V gene: TRBV6-1; CDR3 protein: CASSPVTGGVQPQHF
V gene: TRBV19; CDR3 protein: CASSPSDRGGGNQPQHF
V gene: TRBV6-2/TRBV6-3; CDR3 protein: CASIRQGLNTGELFF
V gene: TRBV15; CDR3 protein: CATTFGTGRISSGTEAFF